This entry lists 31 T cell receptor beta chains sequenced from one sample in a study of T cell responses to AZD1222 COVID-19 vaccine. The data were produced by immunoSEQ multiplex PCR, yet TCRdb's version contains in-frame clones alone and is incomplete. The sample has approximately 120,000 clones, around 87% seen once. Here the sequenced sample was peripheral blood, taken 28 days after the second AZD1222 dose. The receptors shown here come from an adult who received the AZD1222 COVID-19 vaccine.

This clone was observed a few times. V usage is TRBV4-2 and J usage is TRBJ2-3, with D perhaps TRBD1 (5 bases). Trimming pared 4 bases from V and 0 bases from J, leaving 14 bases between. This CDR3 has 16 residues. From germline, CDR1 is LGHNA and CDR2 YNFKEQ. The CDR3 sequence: CASSLRSGLSTDTQYF. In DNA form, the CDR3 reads TGTGCCAGCAGCCTTAGGTCAGGGTTAAGCACAGATACGCAGTATTTT.

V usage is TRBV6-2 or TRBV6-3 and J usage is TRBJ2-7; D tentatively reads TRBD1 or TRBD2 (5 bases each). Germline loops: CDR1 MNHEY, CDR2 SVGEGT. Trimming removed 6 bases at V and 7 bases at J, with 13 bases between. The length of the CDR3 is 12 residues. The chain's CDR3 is CASSFGAGEQYF. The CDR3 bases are TGTGCCAGCAGCTTTGGGGCGGGTGAGCAGTACTTC.

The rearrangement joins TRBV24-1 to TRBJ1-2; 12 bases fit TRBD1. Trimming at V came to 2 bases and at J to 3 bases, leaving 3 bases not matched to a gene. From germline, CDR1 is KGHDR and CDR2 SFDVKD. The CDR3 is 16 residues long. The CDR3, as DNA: TGTGCCACCAGTGATTCCGGGACAGGGGGCTACTATGGCTACACCTTC. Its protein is CATSDSGTGGYYGYTF.

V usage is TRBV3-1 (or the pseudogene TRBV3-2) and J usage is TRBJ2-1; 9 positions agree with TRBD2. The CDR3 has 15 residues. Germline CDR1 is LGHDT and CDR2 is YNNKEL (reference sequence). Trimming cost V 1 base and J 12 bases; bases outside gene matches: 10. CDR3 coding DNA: TGTGCCAGCAGCCAAGGTTCGGGACTAGCCTTAGGGCAGTTCTTC. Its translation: CASSQGSGLALGQFF.

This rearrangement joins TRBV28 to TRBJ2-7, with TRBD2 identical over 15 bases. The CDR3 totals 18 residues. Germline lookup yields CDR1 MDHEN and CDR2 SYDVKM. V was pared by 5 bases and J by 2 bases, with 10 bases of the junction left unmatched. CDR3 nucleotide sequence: TGTGCCAGCAGTGTAGGACTAGCGGGAGGGCCTCGCCCCTACGAGCAGTACTTC. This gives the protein CASSVGLAGGPRPYEQYF.

The CDR3 nucleotides read TGTGCCAGCAGCCGACAGGGGTCGGTAAACACCATATATTTT. Protein: CASSRQGSVNTIYF. The V gene is TRBV6-5, the J gene TRBJ1-3; 8 positions match TRBD1. CDR1 MNHEY and CDR2 SVGAGI come from the germline V gene. The V gene end was trimmed by 6 bases and the J gene end by 6 bases; junction bases not matched to a gene: 7. The CDR3 contains 14 residues.

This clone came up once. The CDR3 bases are TGTGCCAGCCGGGGGGGGCTTGGAAACACTGAAGCTTTCTTT. Protein product: CASRGGLGNTEAFF. The gene calls are TRBV4-2 and TRBJ1-1, with a tentative D call TRBD1 (6 bases). V lost 8 bases, J lost 2 bases, and 15 bases lay in between. Germline V gene lookup returns CDR1 LGHNA and CDR2 YNFKEQ. This CDR3 contains 14 residues.

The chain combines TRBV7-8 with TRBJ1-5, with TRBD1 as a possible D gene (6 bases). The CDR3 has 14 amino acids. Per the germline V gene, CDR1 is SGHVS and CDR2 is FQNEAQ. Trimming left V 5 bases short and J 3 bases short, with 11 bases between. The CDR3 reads CASSPRQDNQPQHF. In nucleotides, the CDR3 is TGTGCCAGCAGCCCGCGACAGGACAATCAGCCCCAGCATTTT.

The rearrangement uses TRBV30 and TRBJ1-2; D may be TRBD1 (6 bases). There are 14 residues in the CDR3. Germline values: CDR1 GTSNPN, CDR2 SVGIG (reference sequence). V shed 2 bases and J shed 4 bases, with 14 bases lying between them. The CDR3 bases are TGTGCCTGGAGTACCAGGGGCGGGAGCTATGGCTACACCTTC. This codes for CAWSTRGGSYGYTF.

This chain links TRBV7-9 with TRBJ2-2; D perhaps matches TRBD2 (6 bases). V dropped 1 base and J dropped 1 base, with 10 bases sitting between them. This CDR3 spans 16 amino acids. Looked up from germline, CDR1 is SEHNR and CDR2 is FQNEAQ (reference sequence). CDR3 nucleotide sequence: TGTGCCAGCAGCTTAGACCCCGGGGGGAACACCGGGGAGCTGTTTTTT. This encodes CASSLDPGGNTGELFF. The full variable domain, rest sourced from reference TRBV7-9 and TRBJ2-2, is DTGVSQNPRHKITKRGQNVTFRCDPISEHNRLYWYRQTLGQGPEFLTYFQNEAQLEKSRLLSDRFSAERPKGSFSTLEIQRTEQGDSAMYLCASSLDPGGNTGELFFGEGSRLTVL.

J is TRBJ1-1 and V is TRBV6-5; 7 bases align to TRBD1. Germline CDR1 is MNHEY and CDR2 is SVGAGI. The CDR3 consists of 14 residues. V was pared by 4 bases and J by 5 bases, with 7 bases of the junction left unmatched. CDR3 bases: TGTGCCAGCAGTTTCCAGACAGGGTGGACTGAAGCTTTCTTT. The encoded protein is CASSFQTGWTEAFF.

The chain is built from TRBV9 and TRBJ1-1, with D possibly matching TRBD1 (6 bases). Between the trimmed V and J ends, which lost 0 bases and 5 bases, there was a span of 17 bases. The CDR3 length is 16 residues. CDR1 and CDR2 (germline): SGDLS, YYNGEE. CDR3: CASSVVGRGASTEAFF. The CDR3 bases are TGTGCCAGCAGCGTAGTCGGCAGGGGAGCTAGTACTGAAGCTTTCTTT.

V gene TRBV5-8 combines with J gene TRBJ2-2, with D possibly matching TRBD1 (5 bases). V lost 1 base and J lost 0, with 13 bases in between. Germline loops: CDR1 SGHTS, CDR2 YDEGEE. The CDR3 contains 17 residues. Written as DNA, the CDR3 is TGTGCCAGCAGCTTGAACCCGACAGCTGCGAACACCGGGGAGCTGTTTTTT. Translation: CASSLNPTAANTGELFF.

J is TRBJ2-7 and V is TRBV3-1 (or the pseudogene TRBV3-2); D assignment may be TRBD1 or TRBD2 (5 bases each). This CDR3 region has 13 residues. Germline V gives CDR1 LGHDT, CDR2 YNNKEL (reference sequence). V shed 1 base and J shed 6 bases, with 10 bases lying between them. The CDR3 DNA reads TGTGCCAGCAGCCAAGGAAGGGACGGCGAGCAGTACTTC. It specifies CASSQGRDGEQYF.

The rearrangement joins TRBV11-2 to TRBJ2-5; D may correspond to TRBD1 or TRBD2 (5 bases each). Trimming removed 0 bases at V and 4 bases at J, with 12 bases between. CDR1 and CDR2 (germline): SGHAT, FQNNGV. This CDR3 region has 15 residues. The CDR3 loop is CASSLDSGGVETQYF. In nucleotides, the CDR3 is TGTGCCAGCAGCTTAGATTCTGGGGGAGTAGAGACCCAGTACTTC. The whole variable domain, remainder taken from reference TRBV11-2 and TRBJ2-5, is EAGVAQSPRYKIIEKRQSVAFWCNPISGHATLYWYQQILGQGPKLLIQFQNNGVVDDSQLPKDRFSAERLKGVDSTLKIQPAKLEDSAVYLCASSLDSGGVETQYFGPGTRLLVL.

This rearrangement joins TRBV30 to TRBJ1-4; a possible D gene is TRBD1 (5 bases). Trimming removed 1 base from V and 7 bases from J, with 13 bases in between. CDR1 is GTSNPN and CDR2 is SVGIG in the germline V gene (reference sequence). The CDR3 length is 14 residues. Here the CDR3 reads CAWSDAGLSEKLFF. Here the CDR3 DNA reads TGTGCCTGGAGTGATGCAGGGCTGAGTGAAAAACTGTTTTTT.

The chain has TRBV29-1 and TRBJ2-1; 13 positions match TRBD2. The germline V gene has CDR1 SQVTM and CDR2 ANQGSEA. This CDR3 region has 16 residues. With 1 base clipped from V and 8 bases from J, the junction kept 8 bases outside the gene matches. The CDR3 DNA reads TGCAGCGTTGAAGGCCCCGGACTAGCGGGAGTCTATGAGCAGTTCTTC. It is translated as CSVEGPGLAGVYEQFF.

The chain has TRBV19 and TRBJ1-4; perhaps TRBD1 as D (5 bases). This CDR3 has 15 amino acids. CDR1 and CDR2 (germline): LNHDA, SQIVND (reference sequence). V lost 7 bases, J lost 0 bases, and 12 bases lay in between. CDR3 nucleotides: TGTGCCAGTACTCAGGGTTTCGCAACTAATGAAAAACTGTTTTTT. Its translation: CASTQGFATNEKLFF.

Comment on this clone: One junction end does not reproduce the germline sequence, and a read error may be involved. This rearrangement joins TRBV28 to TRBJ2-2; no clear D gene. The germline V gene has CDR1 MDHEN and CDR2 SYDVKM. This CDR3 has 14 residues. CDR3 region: CASGFHKITGELFF. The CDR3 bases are TGTGCCAGCGGTTTTCACAAGATTACCGGGGAGCTGTTTTTT. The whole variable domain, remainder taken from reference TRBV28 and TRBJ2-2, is DVKVTQSSRYLVKRTGEKVFLECVQDMDHENMFWYRQDPGLGLRLIYFSYDVKMKEKGDIPEGYSVSREKKERFSLILESASTNQTSMYLCASGFHKITGELFFGEGSRLTVL.

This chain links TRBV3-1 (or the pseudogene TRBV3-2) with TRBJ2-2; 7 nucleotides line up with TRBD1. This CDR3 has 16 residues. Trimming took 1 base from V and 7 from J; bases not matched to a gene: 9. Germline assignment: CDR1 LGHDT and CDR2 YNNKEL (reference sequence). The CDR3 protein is CASSQGIDRAGGELFF. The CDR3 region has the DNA TGTGCCAGCAGCCAAGGTATAGACAGGGCCGGCGGGGAGCTGTTTTTT.

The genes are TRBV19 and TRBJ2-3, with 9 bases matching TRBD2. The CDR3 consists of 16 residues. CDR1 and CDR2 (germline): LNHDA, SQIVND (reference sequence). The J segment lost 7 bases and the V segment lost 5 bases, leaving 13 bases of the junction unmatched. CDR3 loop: CASSEIMGGGANTQYF. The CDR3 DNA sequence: TGTGCCAGTAGTGAGATTATGGGCGGGGGGGCCAATACGCAGTATTTT.

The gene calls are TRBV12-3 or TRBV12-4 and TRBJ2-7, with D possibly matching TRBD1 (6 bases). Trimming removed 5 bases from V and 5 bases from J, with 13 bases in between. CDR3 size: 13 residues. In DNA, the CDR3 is TGTGCCAGCAGTCCTCAACAGGGTCACGAGCAGTACTTC. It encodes CASSPQQGHEQYF.

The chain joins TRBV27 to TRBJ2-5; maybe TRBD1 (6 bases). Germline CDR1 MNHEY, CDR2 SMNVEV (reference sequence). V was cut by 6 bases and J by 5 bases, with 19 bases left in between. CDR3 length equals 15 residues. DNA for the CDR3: TGTGCCAGCAGCCCCTTCTCCGGGCAGGGGGAGACCCAGTACTTC. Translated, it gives CASSPFSGQGETQYF.

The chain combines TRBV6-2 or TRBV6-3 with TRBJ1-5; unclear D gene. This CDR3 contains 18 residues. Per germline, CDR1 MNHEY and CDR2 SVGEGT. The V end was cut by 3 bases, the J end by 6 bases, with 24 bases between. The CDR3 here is CASSYTKKLPVKGQPQHF. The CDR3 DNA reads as TGTGCCAGCAGTTATACTAAAAAGTTACCCGTCAAGGGTCAGCCCCAGCATTTT.

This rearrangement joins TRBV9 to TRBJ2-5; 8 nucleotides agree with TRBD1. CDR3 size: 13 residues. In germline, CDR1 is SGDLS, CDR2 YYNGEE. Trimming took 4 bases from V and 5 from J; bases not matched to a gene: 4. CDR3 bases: TGTGCCAGCAGCTCACGACAGGGGGAGACCCAGTACTTC. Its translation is CASSSRQGETQYF.

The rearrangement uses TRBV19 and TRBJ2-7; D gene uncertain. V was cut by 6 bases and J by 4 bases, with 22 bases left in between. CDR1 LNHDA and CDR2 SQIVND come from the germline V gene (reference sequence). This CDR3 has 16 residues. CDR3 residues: CASSPARVLRLYEQYF. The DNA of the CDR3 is TGTGCCAGTAGCCCCGCTAGGGTTCTTCGTCTTTACGAGCAGTACTTC. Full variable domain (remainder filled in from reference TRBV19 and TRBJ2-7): DGGITQSPKYLFRKEGQNVTLSCEQNLNHDAMYWYRQDPGQGLRLIYYSQIVNDFQKGDIAEGYSVSREKKESFPLTVTSAQKNPTAFYLCASSPARVLRLYEQYFGPGTRLTVT.

The CDR3 nucleotides read TGTGCCAGCAGCGCTACTCAGATAGGGCTATACAATGAGCAGTTCTTC. This gives the protein CASSATQIGLYNEQFF. The chain carries TRBV11-3 and TRBJ2-1; D call uncertain. CDR1 SGHNT and CDR2 YENEEA come from the germline V gene. The CDR3 extends over 16 amino acids. Deletions cut 5 bases from V and 4 bases from J, with 18 bases between. The variable domain in full, completed from reference TRBV11-3 and TRBJ2-1, reads EAGVVQSPRYKIIEKKQPVAFWCNPISGHNTLYWYLQNLGQGPELLIRYENEEAVDDSQLPKDRFSAERLKGVDSTLKIQPAELGDSAVYLCASSATQIGLYNEQFFGPGTRLTVL.

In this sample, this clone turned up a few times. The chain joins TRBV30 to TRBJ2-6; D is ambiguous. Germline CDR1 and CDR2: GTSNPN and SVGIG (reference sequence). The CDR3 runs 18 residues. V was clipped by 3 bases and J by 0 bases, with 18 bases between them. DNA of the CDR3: TGTGCCTGGAGGGCCCCCGCGCAGAAATTCTCTGGGGCCAACGTCCTGACTTTC. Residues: CAWRAPAQKFSGANVLTF.

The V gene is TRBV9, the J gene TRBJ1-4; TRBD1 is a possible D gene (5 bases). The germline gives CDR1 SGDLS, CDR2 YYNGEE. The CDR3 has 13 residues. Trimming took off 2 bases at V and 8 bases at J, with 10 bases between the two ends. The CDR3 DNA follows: TGTGCCAGCAGCGTGACCGGGACCGAAAAACTGTTTTTT. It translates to CASSVTGTEKLFF.

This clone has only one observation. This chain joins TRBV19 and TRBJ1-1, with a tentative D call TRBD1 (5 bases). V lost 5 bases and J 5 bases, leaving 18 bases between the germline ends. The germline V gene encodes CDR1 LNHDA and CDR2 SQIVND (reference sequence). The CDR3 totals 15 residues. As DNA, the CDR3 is TGTGCCAGTAGTCCAACGGGGTGGGGGTCGACTGAAGCTTTCTTT. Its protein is CASSPTGWGSTEAFF. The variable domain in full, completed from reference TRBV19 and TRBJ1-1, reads DGGITQSPKYLFRKEGQNVTLSCEQNLNHDAMYWYRQDPGQGLRLIYYSQIVNDFQKGDIAEGYSVSREKKESFPLTVTSAQKNPTAFYLCASSPTGWGSTEAFFGQGTRLTVV.

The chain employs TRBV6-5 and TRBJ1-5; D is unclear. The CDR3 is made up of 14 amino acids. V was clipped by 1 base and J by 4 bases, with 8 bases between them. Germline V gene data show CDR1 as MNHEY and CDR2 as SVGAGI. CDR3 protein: CASSYFGSNQPQHF. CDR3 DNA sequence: TGTGCCAGCAGTTACTTCGGTTCAAATCAGCCCCAGCATTTT.